This T cell receptor (beta chain) stems from a study of identical twins. Study-level points and caveats: Models predicted less out-of-frame TCR alpha sharing in monozygotic twins than was found. Not following the same donors, the study drew its conclusions from cross-sectional statistical analysis. Twin-shared out-of-frame alpha sequences showed excess low generation probability.

Worth noting for this clonotype: The antigen is unknown.

Carrying unique molecular identifiers, the cDNA also gained a universal primer site through template switching. A single record per CDR3 protein comes from TCRdb applying MiXCR to the 5' RACE reads. Of around 370,000 distinct CDR3 sequences in the sample, 9% are singletons; the top ten hold over 7%. Deletions cut 1 base from V and 4 bases from J, with 11 bases between. This CDR3 contains 16 residues. This clonotype was obtained from a woman aged 45-60 years in good health. The rearrangement uses TRBV12-3 or TRBV12-4 and TRBJ2-6, with D uncertain. The sample taken for sequencing was naive T cells sorted from blood. The DNA for the CDR3 is TGTGCCAGCAGTTTAGTCAGTGGGTCCGGGGCCAACGTCCTGACTTTC. Translation: CASSLVSGSGANVLTF.